These T cell receptor beta chains were read from a single sample in a study of blood T cells in healthy people across ages. MiXCR, applied by TCRdb to the 5' RACE reads, yields one record per CDR3 protein. The sample comprises hundreds of thousands of distinct CDR3 sequences, around 50% of which are singletons, and 13% rests with the top ten. Source material: blood. Every receptor here comes from a woman of 80 years or more in good health. The CDR3 runs from the conserved cysteine through the conserved F or W. A D gene is named only where the DNA matches it firmly. Clone size appears in some rows only: once, few, many, or a class for an expanded clone.

TRBV7-8	TRBJ1-2	.	.	TGTGCCAGCAGCTTAGTAGGGGAGGGCTATGGCTACACCTTC	CASSLVGEGYGYTF
TRBV30	TRBJ2-3	.	.	TGTGCCTGGAGTCCATATTACCCAACAGATACGCAGTATTTT	CAWSPYYPTDTQYF
TRBV5-5	TRBJ2-7	.	.	TGTGCCAGCAGCTTGGATCTGGTTCCCTACGAGCAGTACTTC	CASSLDLVPYEQYF
TRBV7-2	TRBJ2-7	many	.	TGTGCCAGCAGCCTCCCCGGAGGAGGTACCTACGAGCAGTACTTC	CASSLPGGGTYEQYF
TRBV28	TRBJ2-3	few	TRBD2	TGTGCCAGCAGTTTAGGGACTAGCGGGAGAGGCACAGATACGCAGTATTTT	CASSLGTSGRGTDTQYF
TRBV10-3	TRBJ2-3	.	.	TGTGCCATCAGTGTCGCGTCGGCTAGCACAGAGAGGCAGTATTTT	CAISVASASTERQYF
TRBV6-6	TRBJ2-1	many	TRBD1	TGTGCCAGCAGATCACAGGGGGCGGATGAGCAGTTCTTC	CASRSQGADEQFF
TRBV29-1	TRBJ2-7	.	TRBD2	TGCAGCGTTGAGTTCGGACTAGCGGACTCCTACAATGAGCAGTACTTC	CSVEFGLADSYNEQYF
TRBV10-3	TRBJ2-3	few	TRBD2	TGTGCCATCAGTGAGCGAACTAGCGGGGGGGGAGCAGATACGCAGTATTTT	CAISERTSGGGADTQYF
TRBV5-1	TRBJ2-1	.	TRBD1	TGCGCCAGCAGCGGCCGGGACAGGGCTATAGATGAGCAGTTCTTC	CASSGRDRAIDEQFF
TRBV28	TRBJ2-5	.	TRBD2	TGTGCCAGCAGTTCTCCGGGGGGTGAGAAAGAGACCCAGTACTTC	CASSSPGGEKETQYF
TRBV28	TRBJ1-1	.	TRBD1	TGTGCCAGTAACCTTAGGACAGGGGGGGGGACTGAAGCTTTCTTT	CASNLRTGGGTEAFF
TRBV3-1	TRBJ1-5	few	.	TGTGCCAGCAGCCAAGGGCTGGGATCTAGCAATCAGCCCCAGCATTTT	CASSQGLGSSNQPQHF
TRBV4-1	TRBJ1-1	.	.	TGCGCCAGCAGCCAAGAACGATTCCAGAACACTGAAGCTTTCTTT	CASSQERFQNTEAFF
TRBV12-3/TRBV12-4	TRBJ2-4	many	.	TGTGCCAGCACCCCCGGCCTCAACTTAGCCAAAAACATTCAGTACTTC	CASTPGLNLAKNIQYF
TRBV6-1	TRBJ2-5	.	.	TGTGCCAGCAGTGAAGGCCCCAGGGGTGAGACCCAGTACTTC	CASSEGPRGETQYF
TRBV4-1	TRBJ2-1	few	TRBD2	TGCGCCAGCAGCCAAAGGACTAGCGGGAGGGGGGTTGAGCAGTTCTTC	CASSQRTSGRGVEQFF
TRBV5-1	TRBJ2-4	.	TRBD1	TGCGCCAGCAGCTACGGGACAGGCGTAGCCAAAAACATTCAGTACTTC	CASSYGTGVAKNIQYF
TRBV7-2	TRBJ2-5	few	.	TGTGCCAGCAGCCCGGGTAGTAGGTGGGGCTACCAAGAGACCCAGTACTTC	CASSPGSRWGYQETQYF
TRBV5-1	TRBJ2-1	.	.	TGCGCCAGCAGTGATGGTGAGCAGTTCTTC	CASSDGEQFF
TRBV11-2	TRBJ2-7	.	TRBD1	TGTGCCAGCAGCTTATCAGGACAGGGTATATACGAGCAGTACTTC	CASSLSGQGIYEQYF
TRBV27	TRBJ2-6	many	.	TGTGCCAGCTCCCCTTGGGCAGGGAAGGTCTCTGGGGCCAACGTCCTGACTTTC	CASSPWAGKVSGANVLTF